The T cell receptor beta chain under discussion was sequenced for a study of T cell changes during pregnancy in multiple sclerosis. Germline V gene data show CDR1 as SEHNR and CDR2 as FQNEAQ (reference sequence). The CDR3 length is 13 residues. Trimming at V came to 4 bases and at J to 5 bases, leaving 3 bases not matched to a gene. Data came from immunoSEQ multiplex PCR; TCRdb stores just in-frame clones and leaves some out. The data contain 81,000 or so clones, roughly nine tenths of them singletons. The material sequenced was PBMCs, taken in the first trimester of pregnancy. The chain uses TRBV7-9 and TRBJ2-5; 8 bases fit TRBD1. This receptor was obtained from a female donor in good health, serving as a control in a pregnancy study. Some clones in this sample may be carry-over from other donors' samples. The CDR3 protein is CASSSGGYETQYF. The CDR3 nucleotides read TGTGCCAGCAGCTCAGGGGGCTATGAGACCCAGTACTTC.